This entry is about one T cell receptor beta chain. Trimming removed 2 bases from V and 6 bases from J, with 19 bases in between. The CDR3 runs 16 residues. Per germline, CDR1 MNHEY and CDR2 SVGAGI. This specimen comes from a study of blood T cell repertoires in COVID-19. Study-wide background: The origin of the acute and convalescent COVID-19 samples was the United States, Italy and Spain. The cDNA or gDNA used as material had been derived from T cells, B-cell-depleted T cells, or PBMCs.

Study processing details: Amplified reference gene primers provided the basis for estimating nucleated cell counts. Produced via immunoSEQ multiplex PCR; TCRdb's table is partial and in-frame only. V and J calls and clone size are as listed in that table; D and trimming were resolved from the DNA. Among some 250,000 clones, approximately 77% were seen once, and the ten largest hold about 3.4%. V usage is TRBV6-5 and J usage is TRBJ1-2; D is unresolved. The source of this sequence is a young woman with acute or convalescent COVID-19. Sequencing was done on a sample of peripheral blood. The CDR3 spells CASSYEGALSRDGYTF. In DNA, the CDR3 is TGTGCCAGCAGTTACGAGGGAGCCCTTTCCCGGGATGGCTACACCTTC.